This T cell receptor beta chain was identified in a study of response to subunit inactivated influenza vaccine. Each CDR3 protein gets one entry after TCRdb re-called the RT-PCR reads with MiXCR. The data hold roughly 700,000 distinct CDR3 sequences, with around a sixth observed a single time. This clonotype showed up just a few times. Its specificity is not known. Germline values: CDR1 SGHRS, CDR2 YFSETQ. Unmatched junction bases numbered 6, after V lost 0 bases and J lost 2 bases. This CDR3 comprises 16 residues. Findings of the study overall: It was the authors' suggestion that each seasonal influenza vaccination recruits few new T cells.

The J gene is TRBJ2-7, the V gene TRBV5-1; TRBD1 aligns across 9 bases. This clonotype was obtained from a man aged 45-65 years who received an inactivated influenza vaccine. The material sequenced was PBMCs from blood, taken 12 days after vaccination. The CDR3 spells CASSLGHGQGTYEQYF. As DNA, the CDR3 is TGCGCCAGCAGCTTGGGTCATGGACAGGGGACCTACGAGCAGTACTTC.